This T cell receptor beta chain was observed in a study of beta chain features in type 1 diabetes. Each population that was sorted was more than 98% pure. In its sample, this clone was seen a few times. Its antigen remains unknown. Every bit of the isolated RNA underwent reverse transcription, so sequencing read expressed TCRB transcripts. Using immunoSEQ multiplex PCR, the repertoire was profiled, and TCRdb retains in-frame clones only, with some absent. The sample holds 500,000 to 800,000 clones; around 11% are singletons and the top ten take roughly 0.12%. Findings of the study overall: Patients and controls would be equally affected if PCR favored shorter templates. Across all four CD4+ subsets, people with type 1 diabetes showed modestly shorter TCRB CDR3s.

Material: naive CD4+ T cells from blood. The clonotype comes from a man aged 25-45 years with type 1 diabetes.

The CDR3: CASSVAPRDSEVQYF. CDR3 sequence (DNA): TGTGCCAGCAGCGTAGCCCCCCGGGACAGTGAAGTTCAGTACTTC. The chain has TRBV9 and TRBJ2-4; 7 nucleotides agree with TRBD1. CDR1 and CDR2 from the germline V gene are SGDLS and YYNGEE. The CDR3 is 15 amino acids. After removal of 0 bases from V and 11 bases from J, the junction contained 11 bases not matched to a gene.